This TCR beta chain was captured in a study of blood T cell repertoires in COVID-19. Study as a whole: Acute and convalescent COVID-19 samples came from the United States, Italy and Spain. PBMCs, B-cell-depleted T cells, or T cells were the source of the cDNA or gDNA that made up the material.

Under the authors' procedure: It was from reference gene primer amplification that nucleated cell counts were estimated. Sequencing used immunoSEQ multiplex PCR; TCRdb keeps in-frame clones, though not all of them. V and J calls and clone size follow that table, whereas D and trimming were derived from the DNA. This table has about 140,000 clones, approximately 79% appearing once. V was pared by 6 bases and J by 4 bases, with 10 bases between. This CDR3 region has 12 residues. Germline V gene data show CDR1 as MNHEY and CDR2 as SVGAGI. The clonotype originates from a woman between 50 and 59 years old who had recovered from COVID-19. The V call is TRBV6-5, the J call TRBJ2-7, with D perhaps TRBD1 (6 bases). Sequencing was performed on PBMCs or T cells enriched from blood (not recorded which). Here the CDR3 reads CASRPTGYEQYF. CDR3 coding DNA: TGTGCCAGCAGACCAACAGGGTACGAGCAGTACTTC.